The 10 T cell receptor beta chains in this list originate from one sample, sequenced in a study of blood T cell repertoires in COVID-19. Sequenced by immunoSEQ multiplex PCR; TCRdb stores in-frame clones only, minus some. The sample shows nearly 60,000 clones, 90% of them seen only once. Sequenced: peripheral blood. All receptors come from a man aged 55 to 70 with active COVID-19.

The V and J genes are TRBV10-3 and TRBJ2-1; a weak D match, TRBD2 (6 bases). This CDR3 spans 16 amino acids. Per the germline V gene, CDR1 is ENHRY and CDR2 is SYGVKD. Trimming stripped 3 bases from V and 8 bases from J, with 20 bases between. CDR3 in amino acids: CAISDGLATANDEQFF. In nucleotides, the CDR3 is TGTGCCATCAGTGATGGGCTAGCGACGGCCAACGATGAGCAGTTCTTC.

This sequence joins TRBV6-5 and TRBJ2-1; 8 nucleotides line up with TRBD2. The CDR3 covers 15 residues. Germline values: CDR1 MNHEY, CDR2 SVGAGI. V lost 6 bases and J lost 1; bases outside the gene matches: 5. The CDR3 nucleotides are TGTGCCAGCAGAAGCAGCGGGGGTTCCTACAATGAGCAGTTCTTC. It yields the protein CASRSSGGSYNEQFF.

The rearrangement uses TRBV6-6 and TRBJ1-5; TRBD1 agrees at 7 bases. V gave up 8 bases and J gave up 11 bases; unmatched junction bases: 15. The CDR3 sequence is 14 residues long. Germline values: CDR1 MNHNY, CDR2 SVGAGI (reference sequence). The CDR3 region is CASRDSLSRWSQHF. CDR3 nucleotides: TGTGCCAGCCGGGACAGCTTATCTCGTTGGTCCCAGCATTTT.

The chain couples TRBV6-5 to TRBJ1-1, with D unresolved. Trimming removed 6 bases at V and 4 bases at J, with 9 bases between. Germline CDR1 and CDR2: MNHEY and SVGAGI. This CDR3 is 12 amino acids long. This chain's CDR3 is CASREIGTEAFF. The CDR3 DNA sequence: TGTGCCAGCAGAGAGATTGGCACTGAAGCTTTCTTT.

V is TRBV2 and J is TRBJ2-5; 11 positions agree with TRBD2. Germline loops: CDR1 SNHLY, CDR2 FYNNEI. J was trimmed by 3 bases and V by 3 bases; bases with no gene match: 6. The CDR3 runs to 16 residues. The CDR3 DNA is TGTGCCAGCAGTGAGCGGGTGACTAGCGGGAAAGAGACCCAGTACTTC. It specifies CASSERVTSGKETQYF.

The chain links TRBV5-4 to TRBJ2-5; 11 nucleotides align to TRBD1. Trimming removed 0 bases from V and 1 base from J; junction bases left unmatched: 2. Germline CDR1 is SGHNT and CDR2 is YYREEE (reference sequence). The CDR3 length is 16 residues. CDR3: CASSLDGTGGQETQYF. The CDR3 nucleotides read TGTGCCAGCAGCTTGGATGGGACAGGGGGCCAAGAGACCCAGTACTTC. The complete variable domain, with remaining parts taken from reference TRBV5-4 and TRBJ2-5, reads ETGVTQSPTHLIKTRGQQVTLRCSSQSGHNTVSWYQQALGQGPQFIFQYYREEENGRGNFPPRFSGLQFPNYSSELNVNALELDDSALYLCASSLDGTGGQETQYFGPGTRLLVL.

The chain carries TRBV21-1 and TRBJ2-3; the table's D call TRBD2 went unverified against the DNA. TRBV21-1 is listed as a pseudogene. The CDR3 length is 18 residues. CDR3 protein: CASSKDLESSGSTDTQYF. CDR3 coding DNA: TGTGCCAGCAGCAAAGATCTCGAATCTAGCGGGAGCACAGATACGCAGTATTTT.

The V call is TRBV7-3, the J call TRBJ2-5, with 9 positions matching TRBD2. CDR3 length: 14 residues. Per the germline V gene, CDR1 is SGHTA and CDR2 is FQGTGA. V was pared by 5 bases and J by 4 bases, with 5 bases of the junction left unmatched. CDR3 nucleotides: TGTGCCAGCAGCCCGGGACTAGCTGGAGAGACCCAGTACTTC. It encodes CASSPGLAGETQYF.

The chain has TRBV20-1 and TRBJ2-5, with 8 bases aligning to TRBD2. Trimming took 3 bases from V and 2 from J; bases not matched to a gene: 11. The CDR3 totals 16 residues. Germline CDR1 and CDR2: DFQATT and SNEGSKA (reference sequence). The CDR3 nucleotides are TGCAGTGCTAGTTCAAGCTGGCGGGGGGTTCAAGAGACCCAGTACTTC. Protein sequence: CSASSSWRGVQETQYF.

This clone is a singleton in its sample. J is TRBJ2-7 and V is TRBV11-2; TRBD1 agrees at 7 bases. In germline, CDR1 is SGHAT, CDR2 FQNNGV. V lost 5 bases and J lost 6; bases outside the gene matches: 13. CDR3 size: 15 residues. CDR3 bases: TGTGCCAGCAGCGTACGAACAGGGGATGGATCCGAGCAGTACTTC. It encodes CASSVRTGDGSEQYF.